One sample yielded the 16 T cell receptor beta chains listed below, sequenced in a study of early T cells in non-severe SARS-CoV-2 infection. TCRdb analysed the 5' RACE reads with MiXCR anew, one entry per CDR3 protein. The sample shows approximately 62,000 distinct CDR3 sequences, roughly an eighth of them seen only once. The sequenced sample was whole blood. The receptors come from an adult who was a healthcare worker with PCR-confirmed SARS-CoV-2 infection or an uninfected control (not recorded which).

This clonotype was seen many times. The J gene is TRBJ2-6, the V gene TRBV19; D is perhaps TRBD1 (6 bases). Germline CDR1 and CDR2: LNHDA and SQIVND (reference sequence). Trimming shortened V by 4 bases and J by 2 bases, and 9 bases separated the two germline ends. The CDR3 length is 15 residues. CDR3 DNA: TGTGCCAGTAGTAAACGGACAGCTGGGGCCAACGTCCTGACTTTC. This sequence encodes CASSKRTAGANVLTF.

The CDR3 region has the DNA TGTGCCAGCAGCTTAGCGGTGGACACCGGGGAGCTGTTTTTT. It yields the protein CASSLAVDTGELFF. The J gene is TRBJ2-2, the V gene TRBV7-9; no definite D call. Germline V CDR1 and CDR2: SEHNR, FQNEAQ (reference sequence). Deletions cut 0 bases from V and 3 bases from J, with 5 bases between. CDR3 length: 14 amino acids.

V is TRBV5-1 and J is TRBJ2-5; 7 nucleotides agree with TRBD1. Germline CDR1 is SGHRS and CDR2 is YFSETQ. The J segment lost 2 bases and the V segment lost 4 bases, leaving 11 bases of the junction unmatched. This CDR3 spans 16 amino acids. CDR3 sequence: CASSRKGTASQETQYF. The CDR3 DNA is TGCGCCAGCAGCCGTAAGGGGACAGCTTCTCAAGAGACCCAGTACTTC.

This clonotype was counted ten times or more. The chain combines TRBV6-5 with TRBJ2-2, with 7 positions matching TRBD1. Trimming at V came to 7 bases and at J to 2 bases, leaving 7 bases not matched to a gene. CDR3 length: 15 residues. Germline CDR1 reads MNHEY; CDR2 reads SVGAGI. For the CDR3, the DNA is TGTGCCAGCACTAACGGACAGGTTAACACCGGGGAGCTGTTTTTT. It codes for CASTNGQVNTGELFF.

This clonotype appeared many times. This rearrangement joins TRBV10-2 to TRBJ2-1; the match to TRBD2 covers 12 bases. The V segment lost 4 bases and the J segment 6 bases; nucleotides outside the gene matches: 7. This CDR3 has 16 amino acids. Germline CDR1 is WSHSY and CDR2 is SAAADI. CDR3 coding DNA: TGCGCCAGCAGTGTCCTAGCGGGAGGGCCTGGCAATGAGCAGTTCTTC. This encodes CASSVLAGGPGNEQFF.

The chain links TRBV29-1 to TRBJ2-1; TRBD1 or TRBD2 may be the D gene (5 bases each). The CDR3 covers 13 residues. Per germline, CDR1 SQVTM and CDR2 ANQGSEA. V shed 2 bases and J shed 6 bases, with 11 bases lying between them. The CDR3 DNA is TGCAGCGTTGAATCGGGACGCATCAATGAGCAGTTCTTC. It is translated as CSVESGRINEQFF.

This clonotype was counted between two and nine times. The chain is built from TRBV10-3 and TRBJ2-7; TRBD2 matches 8 bases. The V segment lost 10 bases and the J segment 3 bases; nucleotides outside the gene matches: 5. CDR1 is ENHRY, CDR2 SYGVKD, per germline. The CDR3 is 12 residues long. The CDR3 DNA is TGTGCCAACGCCGCGGGAGGCTACGAGCAGTACTTC. Translation gives CANAAGGYEQYF.

The table lists this clonotype with a few counts. V and J are TRBV3-1 and TRBJ1-4; 7 nucleotides match TRBD1. Germline CDR1 LGHDT, CDR2 YNNKEL (reference sequence). V was pared by 3 bases and J by 1 base, with 2 bases of the junction left unmatched. This CDR3 is 15 amino acids long. CDR3 nucleotide sequence: TGTGCCAGCAGCCACACAGGGGTAACTAATGAAAAACTGTTTTTT. Amino acid sequence: CASSHTGVTNEKLFF.

A few counts support this clonotype. The chain couples TRBV27 to TRBJ2-2; TRBD2 matches 7 bases. The ends lost 2 bases at V and 1 base at J; junction bases unmatched: 1. Germline assignment: CDR1 MNHEY and CDR2 SMNVEV (reference sequence). The CDR3 is made up of 15 amino acids. The CDR3 coding sequence is TGTGCCAGCAGTTTACTAGCGGTGAACACCGGGGAGCTGTTTTTT. Protein product: CASSLLAVNTGELFF.

This clonotype showed up many times. The rearrangement uses TRBV12-3 or TRBV12-4 and TRBJ2-1; 11 bases are a match to TRBD2. Trimming at V came to 6 bases and at J to 9 bases, leaving 10 bases not matched to a gene. This CDR3 spans 15 amino acids. The CDR3 region is CASSAPSGRFGEQFF. The CDR3 DNA follows: TGTGCCAGCAGCGCTCCTAGCGGGAGGTTCGGTGAGCAGTTCTTC.

This chain uses TRBV4-1 with TRBJ2-7, with TRBD2 matching 11 bases. CDR1 MGHRA and CDR2 YSYEKL come from the germline V gene. V shed 0 bases and J 3 bases; nucleotides not matched to a gene: 7. CDR3 size: 17 residues. This CDR3 reads CASSQDRVAGGYYEQYF. In DNA, the CDR3 is TGCGCCAGCAGCCAAGATAGAGTAGCGGGAGGGTACTACGAGCAGTACTTC.

This clonotype was counted ten times or more. V and J are TRBV14 and TRBJ1-1; D not resolved. Trimming pared 1 base from V and 5 bases from J, leaving 8 bases between. There are 13 residues in the CDR3. Looked up from germline, CDR1 is SGHDN and CDR2 is FVKESK. In DNA, the CDR3 is TGTGCCAGCAGCCAAGCTGGAGGGACTGAAGCTTTCTTT. This codes for CASSQAGGTEAFF.

This clonotype was observed a few times. The CDR3 bases are TGTGCCAGCAGTTTACTAACGTTCGGTCTAAGCAATCAGCCCCAGCATTTT. This encodes CASSLLTFGLSNQPQHF. J is TRBJ1-5 and V is TRBV27; unclear D gene. V lost 2 bases and J 1 base, leaving 15 bases between the germline ends. Germline loops: CDR1 MNHEY, CDR2 SMNVEV (reference sequence). This CDR3 contains 17 residues.

This clonotype was counted at least ten times. The rearrangement joins TRBV5-4 to TRBJ1-6; tentative D call: TRBD1 (5 bases). Trimming took 0 bases from V and 5 from J, leaving 9 bases between them. The CDR3 is 15 residues long. Germline lookup yields CDR1 SGHNT and CDR2 YYREEE (reference sequence). Here the CDR3 DNA reads TGTGCCAGCAGCTTGGGTCAGGGACATAATTCACCCCTCCACTTT. Translating it yields CASSLGQGHNSPLHF. The full variable domain, its missing parts supplied by reference TRBV5-4 and TRBJ1-6, is ETGVTQSPTHLIKTRGQQVTLRCSSQSGHNTVSWYQQALGQGPQFIFQYYREEENGRGNFPPRFSGLQFPNYSSELNVNALELDDSALYLCASSLGQGHNSPLHFGNGTRLTVT.

CDR3 loop: CASNIPGQGHYEQYF. As DNA, the CDR3 is TGTGCCAGCAATATTCCGGGACAGGGTCACTACGAGCAGTACTTC. This chain links TRBV28 with TRBJ2-7; TRBD1 aligns across 9 bases. The length of the CDR3 is 15 residues. The germline CDR1 and CDR2 sequences are MDHEN and SYDVKM. V gave up 7 bases and J gave up 3 bases; unmatched junction bases: 10.

The rearrangement joins TRBV29-1 to TRBJ2-1, with 8 bases matching TRBD2. V gave up 4 bases and J gave up 10 bases; unmatched junction bases: 9. This CDR3 has 13 residues. Germline V gene data show CDR1 as SQVTM and CDR2 as ANQGSEA. The CDR3 loop is CSVGSGSPPEQFF. In nucleotides, the CDR3 is TGCAGCGTTGGGAGCGGGAGCCCTCCCGAGCAGTTCTTC.